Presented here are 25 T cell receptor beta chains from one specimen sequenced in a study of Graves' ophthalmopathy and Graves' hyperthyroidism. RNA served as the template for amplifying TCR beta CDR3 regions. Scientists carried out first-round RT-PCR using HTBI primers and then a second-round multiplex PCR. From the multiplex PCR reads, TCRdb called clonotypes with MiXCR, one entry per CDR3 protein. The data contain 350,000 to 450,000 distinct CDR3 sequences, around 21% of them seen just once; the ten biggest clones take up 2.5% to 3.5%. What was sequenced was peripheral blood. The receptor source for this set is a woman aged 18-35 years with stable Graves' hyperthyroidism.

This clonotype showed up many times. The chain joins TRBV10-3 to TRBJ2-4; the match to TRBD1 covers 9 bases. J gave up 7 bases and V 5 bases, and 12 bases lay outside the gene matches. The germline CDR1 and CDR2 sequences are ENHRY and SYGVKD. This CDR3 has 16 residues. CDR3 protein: CAISPSTRDRDNIQYF. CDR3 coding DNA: TGTGCCATCAGTCCCTCGACACGGGACAGGGATAACATTCAGTACTTC.

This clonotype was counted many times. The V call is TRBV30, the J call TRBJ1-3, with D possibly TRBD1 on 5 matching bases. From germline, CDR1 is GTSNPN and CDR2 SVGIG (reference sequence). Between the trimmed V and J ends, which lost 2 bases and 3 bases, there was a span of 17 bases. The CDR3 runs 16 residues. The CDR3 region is CAWSPGGLPHGNTIYF. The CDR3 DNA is TGTGCCTGGAGTCCCGGGGGACTACCCCATGGAAACACCATATATTTT.

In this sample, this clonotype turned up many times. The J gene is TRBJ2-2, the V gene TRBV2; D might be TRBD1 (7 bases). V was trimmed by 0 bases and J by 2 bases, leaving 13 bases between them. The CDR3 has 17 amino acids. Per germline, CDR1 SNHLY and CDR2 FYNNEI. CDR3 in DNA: TGTGCCAGCAGTGAAGCGGAGGGGACAGCTAACACCGGGGAGCTGTTTTTT. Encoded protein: CASSEAEGTANTGELFF. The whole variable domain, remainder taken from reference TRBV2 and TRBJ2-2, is EPEVTQTPSHQVTQMGQEVILRCVPISNHLYFYWYRQILGQKVEFLVSFYNNEISEKSEIFDDQFSVERPDGSNFTLKIRSTKLEDSAMYFCASSEAEGTANTGELFFGEGSRLTVL.

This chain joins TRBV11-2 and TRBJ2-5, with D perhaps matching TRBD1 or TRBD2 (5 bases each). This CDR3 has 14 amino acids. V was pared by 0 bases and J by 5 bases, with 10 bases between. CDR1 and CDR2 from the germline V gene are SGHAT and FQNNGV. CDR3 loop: CASSLDGWGETQYF. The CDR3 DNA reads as TGTGCCAGCAGCTTAGATGGTTGGGGGGAGACCCAGTACTTC.

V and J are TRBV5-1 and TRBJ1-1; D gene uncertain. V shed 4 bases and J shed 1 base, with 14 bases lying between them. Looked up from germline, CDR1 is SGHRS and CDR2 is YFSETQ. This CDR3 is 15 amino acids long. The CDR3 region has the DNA TGCGCCAGCAGCCCTACCGACACGGCGAACACTGAAGCTTTCTTT. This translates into CASSPTDTANTEAFF.

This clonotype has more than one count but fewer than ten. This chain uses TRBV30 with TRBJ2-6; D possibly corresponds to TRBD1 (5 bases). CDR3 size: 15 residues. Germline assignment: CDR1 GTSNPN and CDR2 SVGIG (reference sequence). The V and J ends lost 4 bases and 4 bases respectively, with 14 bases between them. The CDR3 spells CAWNNGAAGANVLTF. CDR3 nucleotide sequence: TGTGCCTGGAACAATGGGGCAGCCGGGGCCAACGTCCTGACTTTC.

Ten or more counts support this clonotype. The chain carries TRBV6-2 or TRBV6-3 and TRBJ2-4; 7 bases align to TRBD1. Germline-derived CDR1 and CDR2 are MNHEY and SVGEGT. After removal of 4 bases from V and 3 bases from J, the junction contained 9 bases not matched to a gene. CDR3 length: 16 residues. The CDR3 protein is CASSFTATGFKNIQYF. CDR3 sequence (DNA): TGTGCCAGCAGTTTCACCGCGACAGGGTTCAAAAACATTCAGTACTTC.

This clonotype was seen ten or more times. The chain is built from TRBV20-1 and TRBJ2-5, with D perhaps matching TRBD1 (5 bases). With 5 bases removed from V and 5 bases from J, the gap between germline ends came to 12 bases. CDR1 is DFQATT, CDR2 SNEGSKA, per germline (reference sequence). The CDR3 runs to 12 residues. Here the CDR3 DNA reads TGCAGTGCTGGAAAGACAGTCGAGACCCAGTACTTC. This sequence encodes CSAGKTVETQYF.

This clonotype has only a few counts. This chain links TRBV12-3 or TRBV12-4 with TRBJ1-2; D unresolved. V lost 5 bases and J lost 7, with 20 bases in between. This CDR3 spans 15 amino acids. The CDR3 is CASSPSPRGSGGYTF. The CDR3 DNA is TGTGCCAGCAGTCCATCCCCACGAGGAAGTGGTGGCTACACCTTC.

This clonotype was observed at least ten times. In DNA form, the CDR3 reads TGTGCCAGCAGGCCAACTAGCTACGAGCAGTACTTC. Amino acid sequence: CASRPTSYEQYF. This rearrangement joins TRBV11-2 to TRBJ2-7; D possibly corresponds to TRBD2 (5 bases). V was clipped by 6 bases and J by 3 bases, with 9 bases between them. This CDR3 is built from 12 residues. Germline CDR1 is SGHAT and CDR2 is FQNNGV.

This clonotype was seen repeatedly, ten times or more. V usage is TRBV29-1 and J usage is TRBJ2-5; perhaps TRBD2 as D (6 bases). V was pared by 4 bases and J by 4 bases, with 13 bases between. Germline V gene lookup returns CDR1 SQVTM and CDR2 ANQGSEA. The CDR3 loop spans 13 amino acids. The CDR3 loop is CSVAGSVGETQYF. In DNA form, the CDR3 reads TGCAGCGTTGCCGGGAGTGTTGGAGAGACCCAGTACTTC.

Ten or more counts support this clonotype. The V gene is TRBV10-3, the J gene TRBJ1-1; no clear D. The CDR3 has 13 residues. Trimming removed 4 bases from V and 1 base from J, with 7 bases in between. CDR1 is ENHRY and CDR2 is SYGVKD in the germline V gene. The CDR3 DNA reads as TGTGCCATCAGTGGTTCTGGGAACACTGAAGCTTTCTTT. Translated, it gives CAISGSGNTEAFF.

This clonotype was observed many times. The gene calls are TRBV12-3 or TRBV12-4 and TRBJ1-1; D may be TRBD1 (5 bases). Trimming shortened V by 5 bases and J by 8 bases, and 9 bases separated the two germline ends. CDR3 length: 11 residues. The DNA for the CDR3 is TGTGCCAGCAGTCGCAGGGCCGAAGCTTTCTTT. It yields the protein CASSRRAEAFF.

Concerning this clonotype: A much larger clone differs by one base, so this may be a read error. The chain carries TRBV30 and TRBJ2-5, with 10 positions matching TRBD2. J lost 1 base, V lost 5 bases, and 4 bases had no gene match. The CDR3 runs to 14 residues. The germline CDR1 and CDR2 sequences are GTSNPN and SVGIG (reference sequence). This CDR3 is CAWATSGVQETQYF. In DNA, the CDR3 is TGTGCCTGGGCCACTAGCGGGGTCCAAGAGACCCAGTACTTC.

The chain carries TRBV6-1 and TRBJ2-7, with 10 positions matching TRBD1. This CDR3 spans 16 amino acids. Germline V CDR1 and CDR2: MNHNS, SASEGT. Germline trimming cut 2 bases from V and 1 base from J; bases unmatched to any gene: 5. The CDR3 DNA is TGTGCCAGCAGTGAATTGGGGACAGGGGTATCCTACGAGCAGTACTTC. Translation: CASSELGTGVSYEQYF.

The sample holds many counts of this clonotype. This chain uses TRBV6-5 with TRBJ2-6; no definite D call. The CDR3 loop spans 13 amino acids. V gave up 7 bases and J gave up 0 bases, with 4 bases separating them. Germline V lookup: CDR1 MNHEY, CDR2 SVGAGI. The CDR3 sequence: CASIISGANVLTF. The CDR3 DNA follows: TGTGCCAGCATCATCTCTGGGGCCAACGTCCTGACTTTC.

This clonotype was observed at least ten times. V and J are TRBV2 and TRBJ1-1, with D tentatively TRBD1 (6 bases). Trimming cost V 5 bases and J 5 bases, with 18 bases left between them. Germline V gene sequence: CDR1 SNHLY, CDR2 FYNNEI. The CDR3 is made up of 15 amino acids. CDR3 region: CASSSSRGAGTEAFF. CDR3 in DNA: TGTGCCAGCAGTTCCTCACGGGGGGCGGGTACTGAAGCTTTCTTT.

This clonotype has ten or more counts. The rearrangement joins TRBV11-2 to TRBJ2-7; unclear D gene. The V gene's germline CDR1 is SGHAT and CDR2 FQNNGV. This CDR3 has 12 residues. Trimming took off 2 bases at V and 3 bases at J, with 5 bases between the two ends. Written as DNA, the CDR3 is TGTGCCAGCAGCTTACCGCGCTACGAGCAGTACTTC. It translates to CASSLPRYEQYF.

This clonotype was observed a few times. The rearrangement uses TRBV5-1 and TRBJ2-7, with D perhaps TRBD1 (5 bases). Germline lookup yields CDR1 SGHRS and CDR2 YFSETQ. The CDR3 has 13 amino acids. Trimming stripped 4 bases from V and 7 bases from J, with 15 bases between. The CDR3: CASSHPLGEEQYF. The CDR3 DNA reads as TGCGCCAGCAGCCACCCCTTAGGGGAAGAGCAGTACTTC.

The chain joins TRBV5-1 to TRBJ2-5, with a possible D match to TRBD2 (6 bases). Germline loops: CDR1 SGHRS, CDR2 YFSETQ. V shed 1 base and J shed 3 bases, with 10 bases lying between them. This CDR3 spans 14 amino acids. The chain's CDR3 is CASSLWSGEETQYF. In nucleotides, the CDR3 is TGCGCCAGCAGCTTGTGGTCGGGAGAAGAGACCCAGTACTTC.

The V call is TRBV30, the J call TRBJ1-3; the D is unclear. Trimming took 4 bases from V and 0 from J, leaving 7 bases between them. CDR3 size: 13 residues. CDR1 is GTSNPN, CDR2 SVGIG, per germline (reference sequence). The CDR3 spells CAWNGASGNTIYF. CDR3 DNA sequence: TGTGCCTGGAACGGAGCCTCTGGAAACACCATATATTTT.

CDR3 sequence reads: CASSKNLQNQETQYF. The CDR3 nucleotides are TGTGCCAGCAGTAAAAACTTACAGAACCAAGAGACCCAGTACTTC. This chain joins TRBV6-1 and TRBJ2-5; D ambiguous. The V and J ends lost 5 bases and 0 bases respectively, with 13 bases between them. The CDR3 runs to 15 residues. The germline V gene has CDR1 MNHNS and CDR2 SASEGT.

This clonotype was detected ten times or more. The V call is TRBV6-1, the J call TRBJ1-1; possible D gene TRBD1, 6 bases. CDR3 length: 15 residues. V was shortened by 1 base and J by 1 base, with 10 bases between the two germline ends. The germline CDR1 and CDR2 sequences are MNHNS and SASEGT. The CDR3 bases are TGTGCCAGCAGTGAAGGGGGGGCGCGGAACACTGAAGCTTTCTTT. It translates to CASSEGGARNTEAFF.

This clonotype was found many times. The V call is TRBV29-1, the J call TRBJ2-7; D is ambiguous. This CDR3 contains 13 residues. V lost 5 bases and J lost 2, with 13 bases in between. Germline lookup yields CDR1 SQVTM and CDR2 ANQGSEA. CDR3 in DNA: TGCAGCGTTCTCCGGACGGATGCCTACGAGCAGTACTTC. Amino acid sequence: CSVLRTDAYEQYF.

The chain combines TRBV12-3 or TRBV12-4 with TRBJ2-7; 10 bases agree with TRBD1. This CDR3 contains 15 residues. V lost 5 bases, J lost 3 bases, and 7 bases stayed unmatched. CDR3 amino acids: CASSEVGTGDYEQYF. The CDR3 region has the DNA TGTGCCAGCAGTGAAGTAGGGACAGGGGACTACGAGCAGTACTTC.